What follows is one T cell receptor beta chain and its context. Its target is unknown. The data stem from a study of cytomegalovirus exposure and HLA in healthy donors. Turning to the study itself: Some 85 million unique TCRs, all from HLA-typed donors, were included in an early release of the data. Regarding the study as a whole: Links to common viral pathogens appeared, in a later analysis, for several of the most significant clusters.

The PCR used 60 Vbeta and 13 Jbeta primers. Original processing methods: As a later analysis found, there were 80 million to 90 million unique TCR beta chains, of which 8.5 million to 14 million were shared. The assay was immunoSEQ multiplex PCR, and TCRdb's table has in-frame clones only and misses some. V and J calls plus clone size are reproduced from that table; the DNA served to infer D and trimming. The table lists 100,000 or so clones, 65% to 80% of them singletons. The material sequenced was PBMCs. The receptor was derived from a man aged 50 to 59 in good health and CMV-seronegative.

The CDR3 DNA follows: TGCAGCGTTGTAACGCTGCAGAGGAGCACTGAAGCTTTCTTT. Residues: CSVVTLQRSTEAFF. The J gene is TRBJ1-1, the V gene TRBV29-1; D gene uncertain. Deletions cut 4 bases from V and 4 bases from J, with 16 bases between. This CDR3 spans 14 amino acids. Germline V lookup: CDR1 SQVTM, CDR2 ANQGSEA.